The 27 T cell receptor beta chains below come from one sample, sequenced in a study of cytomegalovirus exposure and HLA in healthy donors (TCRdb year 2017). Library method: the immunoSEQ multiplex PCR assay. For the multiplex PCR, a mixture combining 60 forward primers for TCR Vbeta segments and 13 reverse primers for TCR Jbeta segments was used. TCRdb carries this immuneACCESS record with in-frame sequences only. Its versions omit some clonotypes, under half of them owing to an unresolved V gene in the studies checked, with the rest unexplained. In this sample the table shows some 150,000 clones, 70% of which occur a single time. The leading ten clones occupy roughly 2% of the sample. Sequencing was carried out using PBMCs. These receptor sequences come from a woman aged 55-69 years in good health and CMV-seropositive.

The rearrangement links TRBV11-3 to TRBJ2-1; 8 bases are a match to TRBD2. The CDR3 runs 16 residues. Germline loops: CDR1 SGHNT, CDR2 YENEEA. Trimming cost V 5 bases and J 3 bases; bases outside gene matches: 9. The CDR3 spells CASSLGGAAIYNEQFF. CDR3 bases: TGTGCCAGCAGCCTCGGGGGGGCGGCCATCTACAATGAGCAGTTCTTC.

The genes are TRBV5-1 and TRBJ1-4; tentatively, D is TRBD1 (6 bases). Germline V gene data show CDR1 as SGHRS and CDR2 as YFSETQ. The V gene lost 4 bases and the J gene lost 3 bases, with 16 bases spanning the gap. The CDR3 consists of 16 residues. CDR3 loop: CASSTGQPAANEKLFF. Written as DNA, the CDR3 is TGCGCCAGCAGCACAGGACAGCCCGCAGCTAATGAAAAACTGTTTTTT.

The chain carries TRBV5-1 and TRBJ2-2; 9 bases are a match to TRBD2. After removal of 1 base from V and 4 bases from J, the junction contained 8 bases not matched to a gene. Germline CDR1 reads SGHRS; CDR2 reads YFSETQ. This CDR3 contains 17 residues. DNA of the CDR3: TGCGCCAGCAGCTTGATGGGGGAGACTAGCGGCACCGGGGAGCTGTTTTTT. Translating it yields CASSLMGETSGTGELFF.

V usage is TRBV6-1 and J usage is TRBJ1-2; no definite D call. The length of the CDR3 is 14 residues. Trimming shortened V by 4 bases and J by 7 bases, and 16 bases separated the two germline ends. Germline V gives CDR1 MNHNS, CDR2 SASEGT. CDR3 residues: CASSGWADGSGYTF. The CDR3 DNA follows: TGTGCCAGCAGTGGATGGGCCGACGGGAGTGGCTACACCTTC.

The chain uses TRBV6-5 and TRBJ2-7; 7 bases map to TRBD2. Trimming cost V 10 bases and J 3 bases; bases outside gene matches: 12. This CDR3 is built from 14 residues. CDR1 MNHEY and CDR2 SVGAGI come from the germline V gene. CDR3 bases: TGTGCCACCACTGAGGGAGGGCCCAACTACGAGCAGTACTTC. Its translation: CATTEGGPNYEQYF.

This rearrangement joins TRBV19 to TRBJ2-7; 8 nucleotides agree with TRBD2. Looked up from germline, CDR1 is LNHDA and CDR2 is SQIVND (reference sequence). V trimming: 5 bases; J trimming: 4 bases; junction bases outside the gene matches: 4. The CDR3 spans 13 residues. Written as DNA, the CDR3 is TGTGCCAGTAGTCCGCGACTAGCGTACGAGCAGTACTTC. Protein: CASSPRLAYEQYF. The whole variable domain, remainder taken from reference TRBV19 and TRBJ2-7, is DGGITQSPKYLFRKEGQNVTLSCEQNLNHDAMYWYRQDPGQGLRLIYYSQIVNDFQKGDIAEGYSVSREKKESFPLTVTSAQKNPTAFYLCASSPRLAYEQYFGPGTRLTVT.

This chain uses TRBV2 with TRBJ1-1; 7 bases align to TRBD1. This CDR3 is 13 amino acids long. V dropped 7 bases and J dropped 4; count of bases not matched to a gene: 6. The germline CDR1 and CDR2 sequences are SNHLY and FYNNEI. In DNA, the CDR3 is TGTGCCAGCAAGAACAGGGGTAGCACTGAAGCTTTCTTT. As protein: CASKNRGSTEAFF.

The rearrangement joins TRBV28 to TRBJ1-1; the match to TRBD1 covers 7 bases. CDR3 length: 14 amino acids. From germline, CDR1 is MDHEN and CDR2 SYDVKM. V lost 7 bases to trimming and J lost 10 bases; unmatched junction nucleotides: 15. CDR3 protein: CASTLTPDQGGAFF. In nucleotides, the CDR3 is TGTGCCAGCACCCTAACCCCGGATCAGGGGGGAGCTTTCTTT.

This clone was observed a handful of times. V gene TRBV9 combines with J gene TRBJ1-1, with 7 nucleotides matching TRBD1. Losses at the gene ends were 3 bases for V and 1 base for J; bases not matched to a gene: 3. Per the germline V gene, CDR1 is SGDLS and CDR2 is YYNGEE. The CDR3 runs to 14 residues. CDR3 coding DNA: TGTGCCAGCAGCGCGACAGGGCCGAACACTGAAGCTTTCTTT. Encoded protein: CASSATGPNTEAFF.

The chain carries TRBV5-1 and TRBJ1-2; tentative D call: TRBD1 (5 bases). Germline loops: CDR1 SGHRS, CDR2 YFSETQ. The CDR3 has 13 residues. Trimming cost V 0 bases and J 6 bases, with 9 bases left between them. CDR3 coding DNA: TGCGCCAGCAGCTTGGCCGTAGGGGATGGCTACACCTTC. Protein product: CASSLAVGDGYTF.

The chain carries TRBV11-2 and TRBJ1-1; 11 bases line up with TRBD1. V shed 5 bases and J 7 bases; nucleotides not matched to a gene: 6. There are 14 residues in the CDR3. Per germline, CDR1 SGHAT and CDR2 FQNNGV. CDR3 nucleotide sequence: TGTGCCAGCAGCAAGGGACAGGGGGGCGATGAAGCTTTCTTT. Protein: CASSKGQGGDEAFF.

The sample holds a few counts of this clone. Written as DNA, the CDR3 is TGTGCCACCCAAGGGCAGGGAGGATCTGGAAACACCATATATTTT. Residues: CATQGQGGSGNTIYF. This chain links TRBV6-5 with TRBJ1-3, with D possibly TRBD1 on 5 matching bases. This CDR3 region has 15 residues. Trimming left V 10 bases short and J 1 base short, with 17 bases between. Looked up from germline, CDR1 is MNHEY and CDR2 is SVGAGI.

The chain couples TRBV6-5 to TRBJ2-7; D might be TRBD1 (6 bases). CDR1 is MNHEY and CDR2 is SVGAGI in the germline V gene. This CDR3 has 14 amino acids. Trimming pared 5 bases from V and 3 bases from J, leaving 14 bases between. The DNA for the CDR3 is TGTGCCAGCAGTAGGGTTGCAGGGGACTACGAGCAGTACTTC. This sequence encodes CASSRVAGDYEQYF.

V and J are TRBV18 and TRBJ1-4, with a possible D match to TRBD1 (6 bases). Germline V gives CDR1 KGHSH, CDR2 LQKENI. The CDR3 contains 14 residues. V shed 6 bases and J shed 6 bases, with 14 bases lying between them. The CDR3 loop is CASSEQGKDEKLFF. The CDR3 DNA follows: TGTGCCAGCTCCGAACAGGGAAAGGATGAAAAACTGTTTTTT. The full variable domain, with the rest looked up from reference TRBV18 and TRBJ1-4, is NAGVMQNPRHLVRRRGQEARLRCSPMKGHSHVYWYRQLPEEGLKFMVYLQKENIIDESGMPKERFSAEFPKEGPSILRIQQVVRGDSAAYFCASSEQGKDEKLFFGSGTQLSVL.

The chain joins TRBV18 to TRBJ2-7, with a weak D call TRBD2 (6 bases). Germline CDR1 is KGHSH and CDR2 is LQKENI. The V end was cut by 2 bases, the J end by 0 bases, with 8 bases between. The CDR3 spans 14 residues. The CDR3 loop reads CASSPMGGSYEQYF. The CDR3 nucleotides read TGTGCCAGCTCACCAATGGGGGGCTCCTACGAGCAGTACTTC.

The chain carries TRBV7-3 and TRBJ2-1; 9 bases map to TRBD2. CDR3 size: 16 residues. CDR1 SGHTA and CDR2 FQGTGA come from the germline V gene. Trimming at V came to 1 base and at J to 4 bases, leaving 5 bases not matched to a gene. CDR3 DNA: TGTGCCAGCAGCTTAAATGCGGGAGGGTCTTACAATGAGCAGTTCTTC. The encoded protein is CASSLNAGGSYNEQFF. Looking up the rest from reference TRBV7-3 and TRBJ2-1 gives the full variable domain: GAGVSQTPSNKVTEKGKYVELRCDPISGHTALYWYRQSLGQGPEFLIYFQGTGAADDSGLPNDRFFAVRPEGSVSTLKIQRTERGDSAVYLCASSLNAGGSYNEQFFGPGTRLTVL.

In nucleotides, the CDR3 is TGTGCCAGCAGCAGACGACAGGGGAACACCGGGGAGCTGTTTTTT. Protein: CASSRRQGNTGELFF. This chain uses TRBV7-3 with TRBJ2-2, with TRBD1 identical over 7 bases. This CDR3 has 15 amino acids. V lost 5 bases, J lost 1 base, and 4 bases stayed unmatched. CDR1 is SGHTA, CDR2 FQGTGA, per germline.

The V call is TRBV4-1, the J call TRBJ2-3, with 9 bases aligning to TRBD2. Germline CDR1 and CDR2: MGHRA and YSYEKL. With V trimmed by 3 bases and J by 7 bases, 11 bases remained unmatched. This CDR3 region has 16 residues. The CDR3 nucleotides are TGCGCCAGCAGCCAGAATCCTAGCGGGATCTCACATACGCAGTATTTT. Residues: CASSQNPSGISHTQYF.

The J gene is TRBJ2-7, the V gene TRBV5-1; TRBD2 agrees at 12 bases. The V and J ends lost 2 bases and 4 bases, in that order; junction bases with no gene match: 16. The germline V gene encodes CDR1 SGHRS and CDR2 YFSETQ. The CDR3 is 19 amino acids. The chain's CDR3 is CASSLLSGTSGSLGYEQYF. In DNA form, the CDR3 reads TGCGCCAGCAGCTTACTGTCCGGGACTAGCGGGTCCCTTGGATACGAGCAGTACTTC.

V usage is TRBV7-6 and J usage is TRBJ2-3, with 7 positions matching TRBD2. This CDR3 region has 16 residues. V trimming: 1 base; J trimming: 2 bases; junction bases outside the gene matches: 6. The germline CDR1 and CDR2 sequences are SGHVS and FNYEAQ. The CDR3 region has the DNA TGTGCCAGCAGCTTAGAGGCGGGAGCCCTCACAGATACGCAGTATTTT. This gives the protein CASSLEAGALTDTQYF.

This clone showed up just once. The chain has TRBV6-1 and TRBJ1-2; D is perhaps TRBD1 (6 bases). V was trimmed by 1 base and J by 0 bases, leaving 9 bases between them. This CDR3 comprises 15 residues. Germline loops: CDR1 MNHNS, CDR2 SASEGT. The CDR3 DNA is TGTGCCAGCAGTGAAGGGGGGCAAGCTAACTATGGCTACACCTTC. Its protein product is CASSEGGQANYGYTF.

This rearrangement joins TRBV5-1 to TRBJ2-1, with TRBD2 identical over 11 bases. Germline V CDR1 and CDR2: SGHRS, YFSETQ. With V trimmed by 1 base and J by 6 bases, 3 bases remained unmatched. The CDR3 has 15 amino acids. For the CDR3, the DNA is TGCGCCAGCAGCTTGACTAGCGGGAGTATCAATGAGCAGTTCTTC. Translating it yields CASSLTSGSINEQFF.

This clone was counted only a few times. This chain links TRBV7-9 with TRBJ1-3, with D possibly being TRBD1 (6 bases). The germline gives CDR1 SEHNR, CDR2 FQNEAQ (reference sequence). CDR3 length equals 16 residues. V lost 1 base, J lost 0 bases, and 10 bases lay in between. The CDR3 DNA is TGTGCCAGCAGCTTAGGGACAGATTTCTCTGGAAACACCATATATTTT. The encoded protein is CASSLGTDFSGNTIYF.

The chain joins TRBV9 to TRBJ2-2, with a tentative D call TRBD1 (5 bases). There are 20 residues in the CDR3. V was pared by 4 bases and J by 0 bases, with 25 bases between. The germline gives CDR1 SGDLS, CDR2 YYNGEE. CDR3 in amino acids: CASSTSPVQGIGSNTGELFF. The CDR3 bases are TGTGCCAGCAGCACCTCCCCCGTGCAGGGTATAGGGTCGAACACCGGGGAGCTGTTTTTT.

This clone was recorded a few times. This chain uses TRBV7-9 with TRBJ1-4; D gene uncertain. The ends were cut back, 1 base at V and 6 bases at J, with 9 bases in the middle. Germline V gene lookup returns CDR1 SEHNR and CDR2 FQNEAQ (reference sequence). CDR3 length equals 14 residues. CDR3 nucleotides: TGTGCCAGCAGCTTAGGTGGGCTTGATGAAAAACTGTTTTTT. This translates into CASSLGGLDEKLFF.

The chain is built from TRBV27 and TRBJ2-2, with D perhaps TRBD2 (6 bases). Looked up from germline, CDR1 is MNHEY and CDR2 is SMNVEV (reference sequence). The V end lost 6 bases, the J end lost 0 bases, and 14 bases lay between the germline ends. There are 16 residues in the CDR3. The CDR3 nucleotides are TGTGCCAGCAGATTTAGCGGTCCTGCGAACACCGGGGAGCTGTTTTTT. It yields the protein CASRFSGPANTGELFF.

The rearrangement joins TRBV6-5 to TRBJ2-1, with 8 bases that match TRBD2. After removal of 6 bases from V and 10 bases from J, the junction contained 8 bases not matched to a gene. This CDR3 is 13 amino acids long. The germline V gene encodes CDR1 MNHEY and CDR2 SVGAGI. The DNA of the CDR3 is TGTGCCAGCAGCTTAGGACTAGCCCGGGAGCAGTTCTTC. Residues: CASSLGLAREQFF.